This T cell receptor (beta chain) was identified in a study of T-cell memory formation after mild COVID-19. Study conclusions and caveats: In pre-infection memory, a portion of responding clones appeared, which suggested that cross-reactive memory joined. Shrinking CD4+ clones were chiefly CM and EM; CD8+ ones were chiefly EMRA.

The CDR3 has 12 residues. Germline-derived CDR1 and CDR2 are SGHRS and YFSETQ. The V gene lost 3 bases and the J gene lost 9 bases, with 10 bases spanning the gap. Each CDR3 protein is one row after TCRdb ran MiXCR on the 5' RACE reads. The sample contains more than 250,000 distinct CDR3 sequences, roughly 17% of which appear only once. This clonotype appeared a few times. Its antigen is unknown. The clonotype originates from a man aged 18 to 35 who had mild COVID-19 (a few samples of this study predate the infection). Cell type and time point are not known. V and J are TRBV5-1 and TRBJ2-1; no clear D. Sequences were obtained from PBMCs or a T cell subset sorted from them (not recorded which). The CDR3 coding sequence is TGCGCCAGCAGCTACCCCGGTATTGAGCAGTTCTTC. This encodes CASSYPGIEQFF.